These T cell receptor beta chains were read from a single sample in a study of Ad26.COV2.S vaccination and SARS-CoV-2 variants. The method was immunoSEQ multiplex PCR; TCRdb's version includes in-frame clones alone and lacks a portion of them. The sample shows around 420,000 clones, approximately 90% of them seen only once. The sequencing used peripheral blood, collected in a trial of Ad26.COV2.S vaccine versus placebo. Receptors originate from a person aged 18-65 years who received the Ad26.COV2.S COVID-19 vaccine or a placebo. The CDR3 runs from the conserved cysteine through the conserved F or W. A D gene is named only where the DNA matches it firmly. Clone size is not always given. Where it is, it says once, few, many or a class for expanded clones.

clone_size j_call d_call v_call cdr3_aa cdr3_nt
. TRBJ2-1 TRBD1 TRBV6-4 CASSPGQGADEQFF TGTGCCAGCAGCCCGGGACAGGGGGCCGATGAGCAGTTCTTC
. TRBJ2-7 . TRBV4-3 CASSQDTALDEQYF TGCGCCAGCAGCCAAGATACGGCCTTGGACGAGCAGTACTTC
. TRBJ2-1 TRBD1 TRBV19 CASSYRGQFHEQFF TGTGCCAGTAGTTACAGGGGGCAGTTCCATGAGCAGTTCTTC
. TRBJ2-3 . TRBV6-5 CASGGRDTQYF TGTGCCAGCGGGGGGCGGGATACGCAGTATTTT
. TRBJ1-2 . TRBV28 CASSLAGDYGYTF TGTGCCAGCAGTTTGGCGGGAGACTATGGCTACACCTTC
. TRBJ2-7 TRBD2 TRBV7-8 CASSGGERGPTYEQYF TGTGCCAGCAGCGGCGGGGAGCGGGGCCCTACCTACGAGCAGTACTTC
. TRBJ1-2 TRBD1 TRBV5-6 CASRRQGANYGYTF TGTGCCAGCAGAAGACAGGGAGCTAACTATGGCTACACCTTC
. TRBJ1-5 TRBD1 TRBV19 CASSVSGTVSNQPQHF TGTGCCAGTAGTGTGTCCGGGACAGTTAGCAATCAGCCCCAGCATTTT
. TRBJ2-5 TRBD1 TRBV18 CASSLRQGFSQETQYF TGTGCCAGCTCACTTCGACAGGGGTTTTCACAAGAGACCCAGTACTTC
. TRBJ2-5 . TRBV7-9 CASSLGTSSETQYF TGTGCCAGCAGCTTAGGTACTAGCAGTGAGACCCAGTACTTC
. TRBJ2-1 TRBD2 TRBV7-8 CASSWPPGLGSNEQFF TGTGCCAGCAGTTGGCCCCCGGGACTAGGATCTAATGAGCAGTTCTTC
. TRBJ1-1 . TRBV7-2 CASSLGVAVNTEAFF TGTGCCAGCAGCTTAGGTGTCGCCGTGAACACTGAAGCTTTCTTT
. TRBJ2-7 . TRBV9 CASSANPNGPRSYEQYF TGTGCCAGCAGCGCAAACCCGAACGGGCCGAGGTCCTACGAGCAGTACTTC
. TRBJ1-6 TRBD1 TRBV9 CASSVGTGVLAYNSPLHF TGTGCCAGCAGCGTAGGTACAGGGGTTTTAGCCTATAATTCACCCCTCCACTTT
. TRBJ1-2 . TRBV19 CATRRTGNYGYTF TGTGCCACCCGGCGGACGGGTAACTATGGCTACACCTTC
once TRBJ2-2 . TRBV4-3 CASSRALPGLQYTGELFF TGCGCCAGCAGCCGAGCCTTGCCGGGACTTCAGTACACCGGGGAGCTGTTTTTT
. TRBJ1-5 TRBD1 TRBV7-6 CASSLGGTVNQPQHF TGTGCCAGCAGCTTAGGGGGGACAGTTAATCAGCCCCAGCATTTT
. TRBJ2-1 . TRBV3-1/TRBV3-2 CASSHGTSNYNEQFF TGTGCCAGCAGCCACGGGACGAGTAATTACAATGAGCAGTTCTTC
few TRBJ2-7 TRBD1 TRBV6-5 CASKSRDRVVNEQYF TGTGCCAGCAAAAGCCGGGACAGGGTCGTTAACGAGCAGTACTTC
. TRBJ1-2 TRBD1 TRBV28 CASSRGPQQGARYGYTF TGTGCCAGCAGCCGAGGACCCCAACAGGGGGCACGTTATGGCTACACCTTC
. TRBJ1-1 . TRBV6-6 CASSYGLAEAFF TGTGCCAGCAGTTACGGGTTAGCTGAAGCTTTCTTT
few TRBJ2-1 TRBD2 TRBV19 CASSIEAGGSREQFF TGTGCCAGTAGTATAGAAGCGGGGGGTAGTCGTGAGCAGTTCTTC
. TRBJ2-7 TRBD1 TRBV7-9 CASSPGTGAYEQYF TGTGCCAGCAGCCCCGGGACAGGAGCCTACGAGCAGTACTTC
. TRBJ1-4 . TRBV6-2/TRBV6-3 CASSYSVDGEKLFF TGTGCCAGCAGTTACTCGGTCGACGGGGAAAAACTGTTTTTT
. TRBJ2-3 . TRBV29-1 CSGGGKIDTQYF TGCAGCGGAGGGGGAAAGATAGATACGCAGTATTTT
. TRBJ2-7 TRBD1 TRBV10-3 CAISGTGTYEQYF TGTGCCATCAGCGGGACAGGGACCTACGAGCAGTACTTC
once TRBJ1-3 . TRBV5-1 CASSLAVSSSGNTIYF TGCGCCAGCAGCTTGGCCGTATCCAGTTCTGGAAACACCATATATTTT
. TRBJ2-7 . TRBV5-1 CASSLFMVQGYEQYF TGCGCCAGCAGCTTGTTTATGGTACAGGGCTACGAGCAGTACTTC
. TRBJ2-7 . TRBV28 CASSRDPRDEQYF TGTGCCAGCAGCCGGGACCCCCGGGACGAGCAGTACTTC
. TRBJ1-4 TRBD1 TRBV27 CASRSGGPNEKLFF TGTGCCAGCAGGTCAGGGGGGCCTAATGAAAAACTGTTTTTT
. TRBJ1-1 . TRBV20-1 CSARGGTEAFF TGCAGTGCTCGAGGGGGGACTGAAGCTTTCTTT
. TRBJ1-2 . TRBV28 CASSLSAGNYGYTF TGTGCCAGCAGTTTATCAGCAGGGAACTATGGCTACACCTTC
. TRBJ1-2 . TRBV9 CASSVNTGHNYGYTF TGTGCCAGCAGCGTAAACACAGGACATAACTATGGCTACACCTTC
. TRBJ1-2 . TRBV10-1 CASSRDTPYYGYTF TGCGCCAGCAGCCGGGACACCCCGTACTATGGCTACACCTTC
once TRBJ2-5 . TRBV28 CASSFLYGETQYF TGTGCCAGCAGTTTCCTGTATGGGGAGACCCAGTACTTC
. TRBJ2-2 TRBD1 TRBV4-1 CASSLGQGGLFF TGCGCCAGCAGCCTGGGACAGGGAGGGCTGTTTTTT
. TRBJ2-5 . TRBV2 CASSDLEGEETQYF TGTGCCAGCAGTGATTTGGAAGGGGAAGAGACCCAGTACTTC
. TRBJ1-3 . TRBV7-9 CASSRGGGDSGNTIYF TGTGCCAGCAGTCGAGGAGGGGGTGACTCTGGAAACACCATATATTTT
. TRBJ1-1 TRBD1 TRBV28 CASTKTGLTEAFF TGTGCCAGCACCAAGACAGGGCTCACTGAAGCTTTCTTT
once TRBJ1-6 . TRBV9 CASSGQARSSYNSPLHF TGTGCCAGCAGCGGTCAGGCGCGGAGCTCCTATAATTCACCCCTCCACTTT
. TRBJ1-3 TRBD1 TRBV9 CASSASGGYFSGNTIYF TGTGCCAGCAGCGCCTCAGGGGGCTACTTCTCTGGAAACACCATATATTTT
. TRBJ2-2 . TRBV4-3 CASSSRGVGELFF TGCGCCAGCAGCTCCCGTGGGGTCGGGGAGCTGTTTTTT
. TRBJ2-1 . TRBV2 CASRKLGSSFDEQFF TGTGCCAGCAGGAAATTGGGAAGTTCATTCGATGAGCAGTTCTTC
. TRBJ1-2 . TRBV5-1 CASREVRGVNYGYTF TGCGCCAGCAGGGAAGTTAGGGGGGTGAACTATGGCTACACCTTC
once TRBJ2-5 . TRBV5-1 CASSIQGKETQYF TGCGCCAGCAGCATCCAGGGTAAAGAGACCCAGTACTTC
. TRBJ1-2 . TRBV5-1 CASSLVGGSFLYTF TGCGCCAGCAGCTTGGTCGGGGGTTCCTTTCTCTACACCTTC